Presented here are 25 T cell receptor beta chains from one specimen sequenced in a study of blood T cell repertoires in COVID-19. Sequencing used immunoSEQ multiplex PCR; TCRdb keeps in-frame clones, though not all of them. The sample has some 290,000 clones; over 90% are singletons. Sample: PBMCs or T cells enriched from blood (not recorded which). The receptors derive from a woman in her 30s who had been exposed to COVID-19.

This chain connects TRBV5-1 to TRBJ2-7; 7 bases align to TRBD2. V was clipped by 0 bases and J by 3 bases; unmatched bases: 12. Looked up from germline, CDR1 is SGHRS and CDR2 is YFSETQ. CDR3 length: 17 amino acids. In DNA form, the CDR3 reads TGCGCCAGCAGCTTGGGCGGGGGTGGTAGTTTCTTCTACGAGCAGTACTTC. Amino acid sequence: CASSLGGGGSFFYEQYF.

The chain is built from TRBV5-4 and TRBJ1-6; a weak D match, TRBD1 (5 bases). The germline V gene encodes CDR1 SGHNT and CDR2 YYREEE (reference sequence). CDR3 length: 14 residues. V was clipped by 3 bases and J by 9 bases, with 13 bases between them. This CDR3 reads CASSSGWFGSPLHF. CDR3 bases: TGTGCCAGCAGCTCAGGGTGGTTCGGTTCACCCCTCCACTTT.

V and J are TRBV30 and TRBJ1-1; 7 bases are shared with TRBD1. With V trimmed by 3 bases and J by 0 bases, 16 bases remained unmatched. Germline assignment: CDR1 GTSNPN and CDR2 SVGIG (reference sequence). The CDR3 is made up of 18 amino acids. DNA for the CDR3: TGTGCCTGGAGACGGTCCCGGGACAGTCACGCTATGAACACTGAAGCTTTCTTT. Its translation is CAWRRSRDSHAMNTEAFF.

The V and J genes are TRBV18 and TRBJ1-3; D not resolved. CDR1 and CDR2 from the germline V gene are KGHSH and LQKENI. The CDR3 is made up of 15 amino acids. V was clipped by 0 bases and J by 2 bases, with 8 bases between them. DNA for the CDR3: TGTGCCAGCTCACCACCGTCGACACCTGGAAACACCATATATTTT. Protein product: CASSPPSTPGNTIYF. The full variable domain, completed using reference TRBV18 and TRBJ1-3, is NAGVMQNPRHLVRRRGQEARLRCSPMKGHSHVYWYRQLPEEGLKFMVYLQKENIIDESGMPKERFSAEFPKEGPSILRIQQVVRGDSAAYFCASSPPSTPGNTIYFGEGSWLTVV.

The chain couples TRBV4-1 to TRBJ1-2; TRBD1 agrees at 9 bases. The CDR3 runs to 15 residues. Germline CDR1 is MGHRA and CDR2 is YSYEKL. V lost 3 bases, J lost 2 bases, and 4 bases stayed unmatched. The CDR3 DNA follows: TGCGCCAGCAGCCAGGGACAGGGCCCAAACTATGGCTACACCTTC. As protein: CASSQGQGPNYGYTF.

The rearrangement links TRBV9 to TRBJ1-5; 7 bases fit TRBD1. The germline gives CDR1 SGDLS, CDR2 YYNGEE. CDR3 length: 15 residues. The trim removed 0 bases at V and 4 bases at J, leaving 4 bases unmatched. This CDR3 is CASSVDGTANQPQHF. The CDR3 region has the DNA TGTGCCAGCAGCGTAGACGGGACAGCTAATCAGCCCCAGCATTTT. Full variable domain (remainder filled in from reference TRBV9 and TRBJ1-5): DSGVTQTPKHLITATGQRVTLRCSPRSGDLSVYWYQQSLDQGLQFLIQYYNGEERAKGNILERFSAQQFPDLHSELNLSSLELGDSALYFCASSVDGTANQPQHFGDGTRLSIL.

The chain employs TRBV12-3 or TRBV12-4 and TRBJ1-2; D is possibly TRBD1 (5 bases). This CDR3 contains 13 residues. The V end was cut by 3 bases, the J end by 8 bases, with 13 bases between. This chain's CDR3 is CASSLWEGLGYTF. For the CDR3, the DNA is TGTGCCAGCAGTTTGTGGGAGGGGCTCGGCTACACCTTC.

The chain couples TRBV7-3 to TRBJ2-3; weak D call: TRBD1 (5 bases). CDR1 and CDR2 (germline): SGHTA, FQGTGA. The V end was cut by 8 bases, the J end by 2 bases, with 26 bases between. The CDR3 consists of 18 residues. CDR3 coding DNA: TGTGCCAGCCAAGACGGCGCGTCGGAAGGGGTATCCACAGATACGCAGTATTTT. Residues: CASQDGASEGVSTDTQYF.

DNA for the CDR3: TGTGCCAGTAGTCCCCAGGCGTCCTACGAGCAGTACTTC. As protein: CASSPQASYEQYF. V gene TRBV19 combines with J gene TRBJ2-7, with D unclear. The germline V gene has CDR1 LNHDA and CDR2 SQIVND (reference sequence). The CDR3 sequence is 13 residues long. V was shortened by 5 bases and J by 1 base, with 9 bases between the two germline ends.

The chain is built from TRBV9 and TRBJ1-6, with D tentatively TRBD1 (6 bases). V lost 3 bases and J lost 3, with 7 bases in between. Germline CDR1 and CDR2: SGDLS and YYNGEE. The CDR3 totals 14 residues. The CDR3 bases are TGTGCCAGCAGCGAGGACAGCTATAATTCACCCCTCCACTTT. Translated: CASSEDSYNSPLHF.

The rearrangement uses TRBV7-9 and TRBJ2-7, with a tentative D call TRBD2 (6 bases). The CDR3 sequence is 14 residues long. Germline loops: CDR1 SEHNR, CDR2 FQNEAQ (reference sequence). The V end lost 5 bases, the J end lost 3 bases, and 14 bases lay between the germline ends. The CDR3 reads CASSPPMGGYEQYF. CDR3 nucleotides: TGTGCCAGCAGCCCCCCCATGGGAGGCTACGAGCAGTACTTC.

The V gene is TRBV11-3, the J gene TRBJ2-7; D not resolved. From germline, CDR1 is SGHNT and CDR2 YENEEA. The germline V and J ends were trimmed by 2 bases and 0 bases, with 8 bases remaining between them. The CDR3 runs 14 residues. CDR3 protein: CASSLNGNSYEQYF. Here the CDR3 DNA reads TGTGCCAGCAGCTTAAATGGCAACTCCTACGAGCAGTACTTC. Filled out from reference TRBV11-3 and TRBJ2-7, the complete variable domain reads EAGVVQSPRYKIIEKKQPVAFWCNPISGHNTLYWYLQNLGQGPELLIRYENEEAVDDSQLPKDRFSAERLKGVDSTLKIQPAELGDSAVYLCASSLNGNSYEQYFGPGTRLTVT.

This sequence joins TRBV2 and TRBJ2-2, with 7 bases aligning to TRBD2. The CDR3 totals 15 residues. J lost 5 bases, V lost 6 bases, and 9 bases had no gene match. CDR1 is SNHLY and CDR2 is FYNNEI in the germline V gene. The CDR3 nucleotides are TGTGCCAGCAGGAACGGAGCGGGGATTACCGGGGAGCTGTTTTTT. Translation: CASRNGAGITGELFF.

This sequence joins TRBV28 and TRBJ2-7; 8 bases are a match to TRBD2. Germline lookup yields CDR1 MDHEN and CDR2 SYDVKM. This CDR3 has 15 amino acids. Unmatched junction bases numbered 11, after V lost 6 bases and J lost 4 bases. The CDR3 reads CASSSFGGGHYEQYF. DNA for the CDR3: TGTGCCAGCAGCTCATTCGGGGGGGGTCATTACGAGCAGTACTTC.

The chain joins TRBV9 to TRBJ2-2, with 8 positions matching TRBD1. The ends lost 8 bases at V and 1 base at J; junction bases unmatched: 4. CDR3 length: 14 amino acids. The germline gives CDR1 SGDLS, CDR2 YYNGEE. Here the CDR3 DNA reads TGTGCCAGTCAGGGACAGGTGAACACCGGGGAGCTGTTTTTT. Translated, it gives CASQGQVNTGELFF.

The rearrangement links TRBV2 to TRBJ1-2, with a possible D match to TRBD1 (5 bases). Germline CDR1 and CDR2: SNHLY and FYNNEI. The CDR3 consists of 11 residues. V dropped 2 bases and J dropped 13 bases, with 11 bases sitting between them. The CDR3 spells CASSETREATF. The DNA for the CDR3 is TGTGCCAGCAGTGAAACCAGGGAGGCCACCTTC.

The V call is TRBV27, the J call TRBJ1-4, with 9 bases matching TRBD1. V trimming: 5 bases; J trimming: 5 bases; junction bases outside the gene matches: 6. Per the germline V gene, CDR1 is MNHEY and CDR2 is SMNVEV (reference sequence). The CDR3 has 15 residues. In nucleotides, the CDR3 is TGTGCCAGCAGTCCCACCGGGACAGGGAATGAAAAACTGTTTTTT. The encoded protein is CASSPTGTGNEKLFF.

The chain is built from TRBV6-4 and TRBJ1-4, with TRBD1 matching 8 bases. J was trimmed by 0 bases and V by 5 bases; bases with no gene match: 11. Germline CDR1 reads MRHNA; CDR2 reads SNTAGT. The CDR3 length is 18 residues. CDR3 region: CASSFFPGQEATNEKLFF. The CDR3 bases are TGTGCCAGCAGTTTTTTCCCGGGACAGGAAGCAACTAATGAAAAACTGTTTTTT.

The V gene is TRBV13, the J gene TRBJ1-2; TRBD1 aligns across 8 bases. The CDR3 contains 16 residues. The germline V gene encodes CDR1 PRHDT and CDR2 FYEKMQ (reference sequence). V lost 5 bases and J lost 8; bases outside the gene matches: 16. The CDR3 sequence is CASSPTQQGEGWGYTF. The CDR3 nucleotides are TGTGCCAGCAGCCCCACCCAACAGGGGGAAGGATGGGGCTACACCTTC.

V and J are TRBV2 and TRBJ1-5, with D unclear. V was trimmed by 10 bases and J by 4 bases, leaving 20 bases between them. The CDR3 is made up of 15 amino acids. Germline CDR1 reads SNHLY; CDR2 reads FYNNEI. For the CDR3, the DNA is TGTGCCACCAGACTGGACCACACGGGGAATCAGCCCCAGCATTTT. The encoded protein is CATRLDHTGNQPQHF.

The CDR3 region is CAISTTNGQESNEKLFF. CDR3 in DNA: TGTGCCATCAGTACTACCAATGGACAGGAATCCAATGAAAAACTGTTTTTT. The chain is built from TRBV10-3 and TRBJ1-4; 7 positions match TRBD1. This CDR3 comprises 17 residues. V was pared by 5 bases and J by 5 bases, with 14 bases of the junction left unmatched. Germline lookup yields CDR1 ENHRY and CDR2 SYGVKD.

The J gene is TRBJ1-4, the V gene TRBV19; D may be TRBD1 (5 bases). Germline CDR1 LNHDA, CDR2 SQIVND (reference sequence). Trimming shortened V by 6 bases and J by 3 bases, and 14 bases separated the two germline ends. The CDR3 runs to 15 residues. The CDR3 is CASSTRGLPNEKLFF. The CDR3 coding sequence is TGTGCCAGTAGCACCCGGGGGTTGCCTAATGAAAAACTGTTTTTT. Together with reference TRBV19 and TRBJ1-4, the CDR3 gives the full variable domain: DGGITQSPKYLFRKEGQNVTLSCEQNLNHDAMYWYRQDPGQGLRLIYYSQIVNDFQKGDIAEGYSVSREKKESFPLTVTSAQKNPTAFYLCASSTRGLPNEKLFFGSGTQLSVL.

The chain recombines TRBV19 with TRBJ1-5; D remains unclear. The CDR3 spans 14 residues. The V end lost 3 bases, the J end lost 5 bases, and 11 bases lay between the germline ends. From germline, CDR1 is LNHDA and CDR2 SQIVND (reference sequence). The CDR3 sequence is CASSILRSDQPQHF. Here the CDR3 DNA reads TGTGCCAGTAGTATTCTCCGCAGTGATCAGCCCCAGCATTTT.

This chain links TRBV5-1 with TRBJ2-2; no reliable D call. The germline CDR1 and CDR2 sequences are SGHRS and YFSETQ. V lost 0 bases and J 0 bases, leaving 6 bases between the germline ends. The CDR3 length is 15 residues. CDR3 coding DNA: TGCGCCAGCAGCTTGGCCCAGGCGAACACCGGGGAGCTGTTTTTT. Translation gives CASSLAQANTGELFF.

The V gene is TRBV15, the J gene TRBJ1-4; the D is unclear. Trimming pared 4 bases from V and 7 bases from J, leaving 13 bases between. The CDR3 is 14 residues long. Per germline, CDR1 LNHNV and CDR2 YYDKDF (reference sequence). The DNA for the CDR3 is TGTGCCACCAGCACGGTGGTCGGGGTTGAAAAACTGTTTTTT. It is translated as CATSTVVGVEKLFF.